This T cell receptor (beta chain) was found in a study of Graves' ophthalmopathy and Graves' hyperthyroidism listed by TCRdb under 2018. About the full investigation: Peripheral blood samples were taken at the time of initial diagnosis, before any treatment was given. In total, 135 blood samples were TCR-sequenced: fewer than 50 ophthalmopathy, some 72 hyperthyroidism and some 17 hyperthyroidism-to-ophthalmopathy patients. In roughly 6 hyperthyroidism patients, the T-cell repertoire of thyroid tissue was compared with the T-cell repertoire of blood. To tell Graves' ophthalmopathy apart from Graves' hyperthyroidism, and to predict which patients would progress to ophthalmopathy, the study relied on TCR beta repertoire signatures. A discovery set of 100 patients (roughly 41 ophthalmopathy, 55 to 60 stable hyperthyroidism) was enrolled to explore V-J signatures distinguishing ophthalmopathy from hyperthyroidism. After sampling, hyperthyroidism patients received methimazole starting at 30 mg daily, and ophthalmopathy patients received high-dose intravenous methylprednisolone. The independent validation cohort included roughly 19 hyperthyroidism patients plus 17 patients who later progressed from hyperthyroidism to ophthalmopathy.

Regarding this clonotype: Its binding antigen is unknown. The record has no base qualities; no much larger clone is one base away.

For repertoire sequencing, the TCR beta CDR3 regions were amplified from RNA transcripts. The first round was an RT-PCR using HTBI primers with the Qiagen OneStep RT-PCR kit, and this first round was followed by a second-round multiplex PCR, then size selection and purification. Libraries were sequenced on an Illumina HiSeq2000 using paired-end 100 bp reads. As for how the authors treated the data: SOAPnuke was used to process the reads, removing any read that contained adapters or uncalled bases, had a mean Phred below 15, or lacked an exact match to the constant primer or identifier. COPE v1.2.5 was used to merge the high-quality paired reads. Each unique nucleotide sequence was treated as a clonotype, and MiTCR v1.1 was used to align the clonotypes to the IMGT TRB V, D and J references. The analysis was limited to V-J combinations with a frequency above 0.0001, which together covered over 99% of the repertoires. A TCR clonal expansion and chaos score per V-J combination was defined as the ratio of F50 clonal expansion to chaos observed in the TCRdist matrix. Welch's t-statistics and random forest were used to reduce the features to 10 to 15 V-J combinations, which were then used as input to a naive Bayes classifier. The Morisita-Horn index was used to measure how similar the thyroid and blood repertoires were. TCRdb redid the processing of the public reads, applying fastp at Q25 and MiXCR, and retained in-frame beta chains. Every entry covers one CDR3 protein and lists the most common genes and DNA from its rows. It is TCRdb's table, rather than the study itself, that gives the V and J calls and clone size. The sample profile shows about 370,000 distinct CDR3 sequences; about 18% of them were found once. The ten biggest clones cover 2.4% of the sample.

Findings and caveats that apply to the study as a whole: In validation, the model predicted ophthalmopathy progression with about 71% sensitivity and less than 80% specificity; eleven to twelve predicted patients were CT-confirmed with GO in a median of about 6.1 months. No statistical method was used to set the sample size in advance, and the investigators knew which group each participant was assigned to. Most of the expanded thyroid clonotypes with a frequency above 0.001 were also detected in blood, and it was suggested that the thyroid immune response may be reflected by blood repertoires. Ophthalmopathy was separated from stable hyperthyroidism by the 13-signature model with just under 90% sensitivity and around 81% specificity in cross-validation and with 80%/75% in the test set.

A patient counted as having stable hyperthyroidism if there was no progression to ophthalmopathy within 18 months of follow-up. Hyperthyroidism patients were newly diagnosed, with disease duration under 2 months, and aged 18 to 65 years. Anyone with other autoimmune diseases, uncontrolled infections, pregnancy or lactation was excluded from the study. Diagnosis was based on clinical symptoms, serum thyroxine, TRAb, thyroid ultrasound and orbital computed tomography. Ficoll-Paque density gradient centrifugation was used to isolate PBMCs from around 10 ml of fresh peripheral blood. Total RNA was extracted with Trizol reagent and quality-checked on an Agilent 2100 Bioanalyzer. Material: peripheral blood. This clonotype originated in an adult woman with stable Graves' hyperthyroidism.

The DNA reads TGTGCCAGCAGCTTAAAAGGGGCCGAGACCCAGTACTTC. This codes for CASSLKGAETQYF. The sequence joins TRBV4-2 to TRBJ2-5; matching of 5 bases hints at TRBD1 as the D gene. V sheds 5 bases and J sheds 5 bases, leaving 12 bases between their ends. From cysteine to phenylalanine, the CDR3 is 13 amino acids long. Only the CDR3 part of the read is kept: 39 bases, read in frame from the first base. The germline V gene encodes CDR1 LGHNA and CDR2 YNFKEQ.